What follows is one T cell receptor (beta chain) and its context. What it binds is unknown. The data originate from a study of cytomegalovirus exposure and HLA in healthy donors. Trimming at V came to 7 bases and at J to 1 base, leaving 10 bases not matched to a gene. The length of the CDR3 is 16 residues. Germline CDR1 SNHLY, CDR2 FYNNEI. Use of 60 Vbeta and 13 Jbeta primers characterized the PCR. Data came from immunoSEQ multiplex PCR; TCRdb stores just in-frame clones and leaves some out. Of 70,000 to 100,000 clones listed, approximately 80% are singletons. Study findings and constraints: Per published accounts, TCR beta sequences correctly predicted the HLA-A and HLA-B alleles of most subjects.

The TCR sequence derives from a woman in her fifties or sixties in good health and CMV-seropositive. What was sequenced was PBMCs. V is TRBV2 and J is TRBJ2-3; TRBD2 matches at 8 bases. CDR3 in amino acids: CASMSSTRGGTDTQYF. The DNA of the CDR3 is TGTGCCAGCATGAGTTCGACGCGGGGGGGCACAGATACGCAGTATTTT. Drawing the rest from reference TRBV2 and TRBJ2-3, the complete variable domain is EPEVTQTPSHQVTQMGQEVILRCVPISNHLYFYWYRQILGQKVEFLVSFYNNEISEKSEIFDDQFSVERPDGSNFTLKIRSTKLEDSAMYFCASMSSTRGGTDTQYFGPGTRLTVL.